This TCR beta chain was documented in a study of CXCR3-negative and CXCR3-positive naive CD8 T cells (dated by TCRdb to between 2018 and 2021). As for the study more broadly: In total, roughly 140 million TRB reads were obtained, corresponding to roughly 1.5 +/- 0.3 million reads per library. TRBV-TRBJ cluster analysis included naive subsets from a handful of donors and memory cells from 3 donors. Data from some twelve donors, pooled across two independent experiments, went into the diversity and physicochemical repertoire analyses.

Comments on this clonotype: What antigen it recognizes has not been identified.

Each CD8+ T cell subset was flow-sorted in triplicate, with fewer than 350,000 cells per subset placed directly into RLT lysis buffer. To keep memory contaminants out, a stringent definition of naive CD8+ T cells was applied: CD45RO-CCR7+CD27+CD95-. Using standard density gradient centrifugation, peripheral blood mononuclear cells were isolated from buffy coats. A FACSAria III was used to flow-sort naive CXCR3-negative and CXCR3-positive CD8+ T cells. Total RNA was extracted from sorted cells using an RNeasy Mini Kit. The data were produced on a NextSeq 550. The Human TCR Profiling Kit (MiLaboratory) was used to make UMI-labeled 5' RACE TRB cDNA libraries. The full amount of extracted RNA was used for cDNA synthesis, and the full amount of resulting cDNA was used for PCR amplification. Libraries were prepared in parallel using an identical number of PCR cycles. In the source study's methods: About 54,000 +/- 9,700 unique UMI-labeled TRB cDNA molecules per library were extracted with MIGEC and MiXCR, with at least two reads per UMI required. Each library averaged around 42,000 +/- 9,900 functional in-frame TRB CDR3 nucleotide clonotypes without stop codons. Diversity metrics, including normalized Shannon-Wiener and Chao1, were computed in VDJtools after downsampling to 5000 UMI-labeled TRB molecules per sample. VDJtools was used to calculate clonotype-size-weighted physicochemical properties of the central five CDR3 residues, namely interaction energy, strength, volume and Kidera factor 4. TCRdb reprocessed the reads and assigns one entry to each CDR3 protein sequence, leaving out DNA. Clone size and V and J calls follow TCRdb, not the original study. This sample's listing comprises around 96,000 distinct CDR3 sequences. Roughly 1.8% of the sample goes to the ten largest clones.

The germline V gene gives CDR1 as SQVTM and CDR2 as ANQGSEA. The CDR3 contains 12 residues, cysteine and phenylalanine counted. Only the protein is available. The full study reports these points: Repertoire diversity was comparably high in both naive subsets but much lower in memory CD8+ T cells. Naive CXCR3-negative and CXCR3-positive cells from the same donor showed similar TRBV-TRBJ usage, whereas memory cells showed distinct patterns. Freshly isolated PBMCs were used for most assays because CXCR3 expression partially decreased after cryopreservation. Surface CD5, linked to self-reactivity in mice, was comparable between naive subsets; TCR interaction strength was therefore also inferred from TRB CDR3 physicochemical properties. Compared with CXCR3-negative naive cells, CXCR3-positive naive cells had TRB CDR3s with higher hydrophobicity (lower Kidera factor 4), lower energy, and higher strength and volume indices.

Sequenced input: naive CXCR3- CD8+ T cells from blood. The cell subset or site label, read with the paper, signifies: CD45RO-CCR7+CD27+CD95- naive CD8+ T cells lacking CXCR3 (TNR3-). The TCR originated in a human donor in good health. Some clones in this sample may be carry-over from other donors' samples. The chain was built from TRBV29-1 and TRBJ1-1. The CDR3 corresponds to CSVEAPQTEAFF.